This T cell receptor (beta chain) comes out of a study of CD8+ T cells in alopecia areata. Study information: Tofacitinib treatment spanned 6 to 18 months, with 6 months off drug afterward. The share of scalp area affected provided the severity score for treated patients.

Treatment indicated: oral pan-JAK inhibitor, 5-10 mg twice daily. Isolated RNA was reverse transcribed into cDNA used as the sequencing template. Only in-frame clones appear in the TCRdb table, and some are missing; sequencing was by immunoSEQ multiplex PCR. Altogether fewer than 150,000 clones are present, around four fifths being singletons, with the ten largest covering more than 20%. The sequencing used CD8+ T cells sorted from blood, collected at week 4, from a patient treated with tofacitinib. This TCR derives from a human donor with alopecia areata.

The DNA of the CDR3 is TGTGCCAGCAGCTGGGGGACAGGGGTTTTCGAGACCCAGTACTTC. This translates into CASSWGTGVFETQYF. The chain employs TRBV5-6 and TRBJ2-5; 10 nucleotides match TRBD1. The germline CDR1 and CDR2 sequences are SGHDT and YYEEEE. Trimming removed 3 bases from V and 5 bases from J; junction bases left unmatched: 7. This CDR3 spans 15 amino acids.